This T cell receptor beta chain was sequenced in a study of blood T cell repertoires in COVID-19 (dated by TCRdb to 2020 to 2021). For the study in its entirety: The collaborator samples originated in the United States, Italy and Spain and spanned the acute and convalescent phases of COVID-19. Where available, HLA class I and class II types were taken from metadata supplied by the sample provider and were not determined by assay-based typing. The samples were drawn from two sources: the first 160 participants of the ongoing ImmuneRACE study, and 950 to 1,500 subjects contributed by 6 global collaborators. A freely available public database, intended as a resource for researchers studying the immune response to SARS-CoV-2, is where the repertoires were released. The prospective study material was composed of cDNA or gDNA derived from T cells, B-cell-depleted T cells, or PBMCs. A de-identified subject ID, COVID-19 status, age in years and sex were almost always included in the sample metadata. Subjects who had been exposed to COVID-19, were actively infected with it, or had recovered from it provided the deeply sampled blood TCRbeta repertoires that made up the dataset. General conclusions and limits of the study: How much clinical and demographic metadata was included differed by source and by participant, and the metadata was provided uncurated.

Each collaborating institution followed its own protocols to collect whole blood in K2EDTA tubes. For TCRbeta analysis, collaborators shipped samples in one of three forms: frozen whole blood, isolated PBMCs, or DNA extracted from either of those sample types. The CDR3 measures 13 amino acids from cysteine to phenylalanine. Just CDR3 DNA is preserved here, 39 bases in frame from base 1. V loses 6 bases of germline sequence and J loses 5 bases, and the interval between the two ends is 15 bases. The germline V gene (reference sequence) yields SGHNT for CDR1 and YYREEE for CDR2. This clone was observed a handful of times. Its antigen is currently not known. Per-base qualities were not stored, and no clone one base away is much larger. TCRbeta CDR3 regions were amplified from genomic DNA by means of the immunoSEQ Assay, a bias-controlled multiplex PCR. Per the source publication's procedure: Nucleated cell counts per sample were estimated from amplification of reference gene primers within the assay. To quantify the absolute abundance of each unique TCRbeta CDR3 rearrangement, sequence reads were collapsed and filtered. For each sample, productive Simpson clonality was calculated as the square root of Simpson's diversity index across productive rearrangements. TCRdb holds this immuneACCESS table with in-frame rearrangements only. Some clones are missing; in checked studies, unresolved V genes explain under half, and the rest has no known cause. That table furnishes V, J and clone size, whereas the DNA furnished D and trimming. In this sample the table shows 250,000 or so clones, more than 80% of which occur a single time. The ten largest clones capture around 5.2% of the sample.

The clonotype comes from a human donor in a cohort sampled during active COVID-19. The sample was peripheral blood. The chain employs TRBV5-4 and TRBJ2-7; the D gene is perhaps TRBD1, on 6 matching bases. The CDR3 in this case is CASNDRTPDEQYF. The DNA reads TGTGCCAGCAACGACAGGACCCCCGACGAGCAGTACTTC. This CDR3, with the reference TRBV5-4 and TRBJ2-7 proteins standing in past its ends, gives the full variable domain ETGVTQSPTHLIKTRGQQVTLRCSSQSGHNTVSWYQQALGQGPQFIFQYYREEENGRGNFPPRFSGLQFPNYSSELNVNALELDDSALYLCASNDRTPDEQYFGPGTRLTVT.